This T cell receptor beta chain was found in a study of cytomegalovirus exposure and HLA in healthy donors. A multiplex PCR was run with 60 Vbeta primers and 13 Jbeta primers. Repertoires were generated with immunoSEQ multiplex PCR, while TCRdb's copy carries only in-frame clones and drops some. The sample lists over 55,000 clones, roughly 83% seen once, with 1.5% to 2% in the top ten. Germline V gene lookup returns CDR1 SGHDT and CDR2 YYEEEE. The CDR3 sequence is 12 residues long. This receptor was taken from a man aged 35-49 years in good health and CMV-seronegative. Input material: PBMCs. The chain joins TRBV5-6 to TRBJ2-5, with 7 positions matching TRBD2. The J call is uncertain, as TRBJ2-7 better fits the DNA end. CDR3: CASSPGGYEQYF. The DNA of the CDR3 is TGTGCCAGCAGCCCGGGGGGCTACGAGCAGTACTTC.